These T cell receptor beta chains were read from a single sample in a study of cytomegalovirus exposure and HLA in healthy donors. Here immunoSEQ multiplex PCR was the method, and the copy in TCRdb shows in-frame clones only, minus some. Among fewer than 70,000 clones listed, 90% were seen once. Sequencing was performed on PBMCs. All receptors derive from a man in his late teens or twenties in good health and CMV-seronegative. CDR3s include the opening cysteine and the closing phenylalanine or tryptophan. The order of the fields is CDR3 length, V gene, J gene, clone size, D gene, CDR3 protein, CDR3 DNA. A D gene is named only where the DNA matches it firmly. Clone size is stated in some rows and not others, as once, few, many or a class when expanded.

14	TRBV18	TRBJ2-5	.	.	CASSPSGQQETQYF	TGTGCCAGCTCACCATCCGGACAGCAAGAGACCCAGTACTTC
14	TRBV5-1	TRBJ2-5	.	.	CASSLPLAEETQYF	TGCGCCAGCAGCTTGCCCCTTGCGGAAGAGACCCAGTACTTC
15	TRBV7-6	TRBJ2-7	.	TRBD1	CASSSGTGGSYEQYF	TGTGCCAGCAGCTCCGGGACAGGGGGATCCTACGAGCAGTACTTC
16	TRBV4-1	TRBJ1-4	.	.	CASSQKLQATNEKLFF	TGCGCCAGCAGCCAAAAACTCCAGGCAACTAATGAAAAACTGTTTTTT
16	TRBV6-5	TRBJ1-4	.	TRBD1	CASSYFTGGANEKLFF	TGTGCCAGCAGTTACTTTACAGGGGGAGCTAATGAAAAACTGTTTTTT
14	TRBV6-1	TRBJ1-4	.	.	CASSEAPGREKLFF	TGTGCCAGCAGTGAAGCTCCGGGGAGAGAAAAACTGTTTTTT
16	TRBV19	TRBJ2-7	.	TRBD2	CAEVGPTSGNIYEQYF	TGTGCCGAGGTAGGTCCGACTAGCGGGAATATCTACGAGCAGTACTTC
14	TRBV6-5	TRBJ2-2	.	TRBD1	CASSWGQGAGELFF	TGTGCCAGCAGTTGGGGACAGGGGGCCGGGGAGCTGTTTTTT
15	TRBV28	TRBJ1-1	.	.	CASSYGQSFHTEAFF	TGTGCCAGCAGTTATGGACAGAGCTTTCACACTGAAGCTTTCTTT
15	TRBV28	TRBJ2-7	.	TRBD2	CASSFGGLADTGQYF	TGTGCCAGCAGTTTTGGGGGTCTAGCGGACACAGGGCAGTACTTC
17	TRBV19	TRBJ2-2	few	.	CASKSPSRQLLGGELFF	TGTGCCAGTAAATCTCCTTCCCGACAGCTCCTCGGAGGGGAGCTGTTTTTT
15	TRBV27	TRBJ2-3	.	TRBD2	CASSLTSGSIDTQYF	TGTGCCAGCAGCCTGACTAGCGGGAGTATAGATACGCAGTATTTT
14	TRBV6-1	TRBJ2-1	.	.	CASSERRVFDEQFF	TGTGCCAGCAGTGAAAGGCGGGTATTCGATGAGCAGTTCTTC
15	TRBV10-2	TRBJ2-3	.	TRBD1	CASRRQGDPTDTQYF	TGCGCCAGCAGGAGACAGGGGGATCCTACAGATACGCAGTATTTT
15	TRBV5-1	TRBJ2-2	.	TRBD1	CASRTGSPNTGELFF	TGCGCCAGCCGGACAGGGTCCCCGAACACCGGGGAGCTGTTTTTT
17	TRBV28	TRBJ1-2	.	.	CASSLAPEGRGNYGYTF	TGTGCCAGCAGTTTAGCCCCCGAGGGCAGGGGAAACTATGGCTACACCTTC
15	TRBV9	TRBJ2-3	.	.	CASSVAEGHTDTQYF	TGTGCCAGCAGCGTAGCGGAGGGCCACACAGATACGCAGTATTTT
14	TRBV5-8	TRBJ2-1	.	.	CASSRRGPNNEQFF	TGTGCCAGCAGTCGCCGCGGTCCAAACAATGAGCAGTTCTTC
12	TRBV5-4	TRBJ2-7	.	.	CASSLERSEQYF	TGTGCCAGCAGCTTGGAGCGGAGCGAGCAGTACTTC
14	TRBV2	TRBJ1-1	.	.	CASSEASMNTEAFF	TGTGCCAGCAGTGAAGCTAGCATGAACACTGAAGCTTTCTTT
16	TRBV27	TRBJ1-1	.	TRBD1	CASSFSGTGQGTEAFF	TGTGCCAGCAGTTTCTCCGGGACGGGACAGGGGACTGAAGCTTTCTTT
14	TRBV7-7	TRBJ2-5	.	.	CASSPLGGAETQYF	TGTGCTAGCAGCCCTCTTGGGGGCGCAGAGACCCAGTACTTC
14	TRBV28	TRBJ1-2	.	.	CASSEEGGGYGYTF	TGTGCCAGCAGTGAGGAAGGGGGTGGCTATGGCTACACCTTC
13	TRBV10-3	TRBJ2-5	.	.	CAISESREETQYF	TGTGCCATCAGTGAGTCGAGGGAAGAGACCCAGTACTTC
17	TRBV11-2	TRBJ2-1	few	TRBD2	CASSSPSGGRAGNEQFF	TGTGCCAGCAGCTCCCCGTCGGGCGGGAGGGCCGGGAATGAGCAGTTCTTC
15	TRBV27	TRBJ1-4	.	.	CASSLFGQANEKLFF	TGTGCCAGCAGTTTATTCGGCCAGGCTAATGAAAAACTGTTTTTT
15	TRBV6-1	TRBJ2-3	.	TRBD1	CASTLGGGNTDTQYF	TGTGCCAGCACCCTAGGGGGCGGCAACACAGATACGCAGTATTTT
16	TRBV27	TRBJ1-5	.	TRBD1	CASSLGQGVSNQPQHF	TGTGCCAGCAGCTTAGGACAGGGGGTGAGCAATCAGCCCCAGCATTTT
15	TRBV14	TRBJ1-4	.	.	CASSHIRPGNEKLFF	TGTGCCAGCAGCCACATTAGGCCCGGGAATGAAAAACTGTTTTTT
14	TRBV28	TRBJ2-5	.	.	CASRMQGFQETQYF	TGTGCCAGCAGAATGCAGGGATTCCAAGAGACCCAGTACTTC
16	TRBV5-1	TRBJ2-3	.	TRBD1	CASSLSETGKTDTQYF	TGCGCCAGCAGCTTGAGTGAGACAGGGAAAACAGATACGCAGTATTTT